Shown below are 28 T cell receptor beta chains from a single sample sequenced in a study of a mutant IDH1 vaccine in newly diagnosed glioma. The time point is: baseline, week 1 (first vaccination visit). The treatment here: pre-vaccination baseline after standard-of-care therapy. Sequencing used immunoSEQ multiplex PCR; TCRdb keeps in-frame clones, though not all of them. The sample has 68,000 or so clones; about four fifths are singletons. The starting material was PBMCs, obtained from a glioma patient treated with radiotherapy, temozolomide or both. The receptor source for this set is a man in his forties or fifties with glioma.

The rearrangement joins TRBV7-8 to TRBJ2-2; D might be TRBD2 (5 bases). Germline CDR1 reads SGHVS; CDR2 reads FQNEAQ. The V and J ends lost 6 bases and 8 bases respectively, with 16 bases between them. This CDR3 has 14 amino acids. This CDR3 reads CASRRETLTGELFF. CDR3 in DNA: TGTGCCAGCAGGAGGGAGACCCTGACGGGGGAGCTGTTTTTT.

J is TRBJ1-2 and V is TRBV5-1; 7 positions match TRBD1. J was trimmed by 8 bases and V by 2 bases; bases with no gene match: 15. The CDR3 contains 16 residues. The V gene's germline CDR1 is SGHRS and CDR2 YFSETQ. CDR3 in amino acids: CASSFRPNDREGGYTF. CDR3 coding DNA: TGCGCCAGCAGCTTCAGACCCAACGACAGGGAGGGCGGCTACACCTTC.

The chain employs TRBV30 and TRBJ2-3; D unresolved. Germline V gene lookup returns CDR1 GTSNPN and CDR2 SVGIG (reference sequence). There are 13 residues in the CDR3. V was clipped by 2 bases and J by 0 bases, with 6 bases between them. The CDR3 DNA reads TGTGCCTGGAGTAAGGGCAGCACAGATACGCAGTATTTT. Residues: CAWSKGSTDTQYF.

The chain uses TRBV29-1 and TRBJ1-2; 9 nucleotides match TRBD1. The ends lost 4 bases at V and 8 bases at J; junction bases unmatched: 5. The CDR3 has 12 amino acids. Germline V gene sequence: CDR1 SQVTM, CDR2 ANQGSEA. The CDR3 DNA follows: TGCAGCGTTGGTGGGGACAGGGAAGGCTACACCTTC. As protein: CSVGGDREGYTF.

V and J are TRBV11-1 and TRBJ2-5; D gene ambiguous. The V end was cut by 3 bases, the J end by 4 bases, with 9 bases between. The CDR3 length is 13 residues. From germline, CDR1 is SGHAT and CDR2 FQDESV (reference sequence). CDR3 in amino acids: CASSFWGSETQYF. The CDR3 DNA is TGTGCCAGCAGCTTCTGGGGATCAGAGACCCAGTACTTC.

This clone was picked up a small number of times. The chain couples TRBV5-5 to TRBJ1-4, with 8 bases lining up with TRBD1. V was pared by 4 bases and J by 8 bases, with 7 bases of the junction left unmatched. CDR1 is SGHKS, CDR2 YYEKEE, per germline (reference sequence). This CDR3 comprises 14 residues. The CDR3 sequence is CASSRQGRGEKLFF. The CDR3 nucleotides are TGTGCCAGCAGCAGACAGGGGAGGGGAGAAAAACTGTTTTTT.

The genes are TRBV5-1 and TRBJ2-7; TRBD1 matches at 10 bases. The ends lost 4 bases at V and 2 bases at J; junction bases unmatched: 6. The CDR3 runs to 15 residues. Germline V gives CDR1 SGHRS, CDR2 YFSETQ. CDR3 nucleotide sequence: TGCGCCAGCAGCAGCCCTGGACAGGGGGCCTACGAGCAGTACTTC. Translation gives CASSSPGQGAYEQYF.

The chain recombines TRBV7-9 with TRBJ2-2; D remains ambiguous. The CDR3 covers 13 residues. CDR1 is SEHNR, CDR2 FQNEAQ, per germline (reference sequence). Trimming took 6 bases from V and 3 from J, leaving 8 bases between them. CDR3: CASSSEDTGELFF. The CDR3 nucleotides are TGTGCCAGCAGTTCCGAAGACACCGGGGAGCTGTTTTTT.

V usage is TRBV13 and J usage is TRBJ1-1; D uncertain. Trimming left V 7 bases short and J 0 bases short, with 12 bases between. The CDR3 consists of 14 residues. Per the germline V gene, CDR1 is PRHDT and CDR2 is FYEKMQ (reference sequence). CDR3 nucleotides: TGTGCCAGCACCTTCCGAGGAATGAACACTGAAGCTTTCTTT. The encoded protein is CASTFRGMNTEAFF. Full variable domain (missing parts from reference TRBV13 and TRBJ1-1): AAGVIQSPRHLIKEKRETATLKCYPIPRHDTVYWYQQGPGQDPQFLISFYEKMQSDKGSIPDRFSAQQFSDYHSELNMSSLELGDSALYFCASTFRGMNTEAFFGQGTRLTVV.

The count of this clone is one. The V and J genes are TRBV9 and TRBJ1-5; D remains ambiguous. Trimming removed 0 bases at V and 6 bases at J, with 13 bases between. Germline values: CDR1 SGDLS, CDR2 YYNGEE. CDR3 length: 15 amino acids. For the CDR3, the DNA is TGTGCCAGCAGCGTAGCCCCCGGGGTGGGTCAGCCCCAGCATTTT. Its translation is CASSVAPGVGQPQHF.

The chain couples TRBV30 to TRBJ2-5, with 8 bases that match TRBD2. The V segment lost 3 bases and the J segment 5 bases; nucleotides outside the gene matches: 5. The CDR3 extends over 13 amino acids. From germline, CDR1 is GTSNPN and CDR2 SVGIG (reference sequence). The CDR3 reads CAWRVSGEETQYF. CDR3 sequence (DNA): TGTGCCTGGAGGGTTAGCGGGGAGGAGACCCAGTACTTC.

The rearrangement uses TRBV30 and TRBJ2-5; D is unclear. The CDR3 runs 13 residues. V was trimmed by 3 bases and J by 0 bases, leaving 8 bases between them. The germline CDR1 and CDR2 sequences are GTSNPN and SVGIG (reference sequence). In DNA form, the CDR3 reads TGTGCCTGGAGGACAACATACCAAGAGACCCAGTACTTC. It specifies CAWRTTYQETQYF. Full variable domain (remainder filled in from reference TRBV30 and TRBJ2-5): SQTIHQWPATLVQPVGSPLSLECTVEGTSNPNLYWYRQAAGRGLQLLFYSVGIGQISSEVPQNLSASRPQDRQFILSSKKLLLSDSGFYLCAWRTTYQETQYFGPGTRLLVL.

The chain joins TRBV7-6 to TRBJ2-2, with a possible D match to TRBD1 (6 bases). The CDR3 loop spans 17 amino acids. V lost 6 bases and J 6 bases, leaving 23 bases between the germline ends. Germline CDR1 is SGHVS and CDR2 is FNYEAQ. The CDR3 DNA reads TGTGCCAGCAGGAAGGGTACAGGGAGCTCAAGACCCGGGGAGCTGTTTTTT. Protein: CASRKGTGSSRPGELFF.

The gene calls are TRBV19 and TRBJ1-4; D perhaps matches TRBD1 (5 bases). The germline CDR1 and CDR2 sequences are LNHDA and SQIVND (reference sequence). Trimming removed 7 bases from V and 5 bases from J, with 11 bases in between. There are 13 residues in the CDR3. In DNA form, the CDR3 reads TGTGCCAGTACCAGACAGAGCAATGAAAAACTGTTTTTT. It encodes CASTRQSNEKLFF.

Regarding this clone: Germline is not matched at one junction end, which may reflect a read error. This chain uses TRBV20-1 with TRBJ1-1; D uncertain. The germline gives CDR1 DFQATT, CDR2 SNEGSKA (reference sequence). This CDR3 comprises 8 residues. CDR3 amino acids: CSASGWEF. The CDR3 nucleotides are TGCAGTGCTAGTGGGTGGGAGTTT.

In nucleotides, the CDR3 is TGCGCCAGATTCCCAAGTGGACAGGGCAGTCGAGGCTACACCTTC. Its protein is CARFPSGQGSRGYTF. This chain joins TRBV10-2 and TRBJ1-2; TRBD1 matches at 8 bases. Germline V gene data show CDR1 as WSHSY and CDR2 as SAAADI. Germline trimming cut 9 bases from V and 8 bases from J; bases unmatched to any gene: 17. This CDR3 region has 15 residues.

The chain joins TRBV9 to TRBJ2-7; 8 positions match TRBD1. The CDR3 runs 15 residues. Germline lookup yields CDR1 SGDLS and CDR2 YYNGEE. Losses at the gene ends were 4 bases for V and 5 bases for J; bases not matched to a gene: 11. The CDR3 sequence is CASSPWTGTGDEQYF. The CDR3 DNA sequence: TGTGCCAGCAGCCCGTGGACAGGGACAGGCGACGAGCAGTACTTC.

The CDR3: CASQGFSGANVLTF. The CDR3 coding sequence is TGTGCCAGTCAGGGGTTCTCTGGGGCCAACGTCCTGACTTTC. The chain uses TRBV6-5 and TRBJ2-6; D may be TRBD1 (6 bases). Germline CDR1 is MNHEY and CDR2 is SVGAGI. V lost 9 bases and J lost 0, with 9 bases in between. The CDR3 consists of 14 residues.

The V call is TRBV27, the J call TRBJ1-2; D is possibly TRBD1 (5 bases). Trimming shortened V by 6 bases and J by 8 bases, and 13 bases separated the two germline ends. This CDR3 spans 12 amino acids. In germline, CDR1 is MNHEY, CDR2 SMNVEV (reference sequence). This CDR3 is CASSLLGGGYTF. The CDR3 DNA sequence: TGTGCCAGCAGCCTATTGGGGGGGGGCTACACCTTC.

The CDR3 sequence: CASSDPGGATDTQYF. The CDR3 bases are TGTGCCAGCAGCGACCCAGGGGGCGCGACGGATACGCAGTATTTT. This chain uses TRBV7-6 with TRBJ2-3; 8 nucleotides match TRBD1. CDR1 SGHVS and CDR2 FNYEAQ come from the germline V gene. The CDR3 has 15 residues. With 5 bases clipped from V and 6 bases from J, the junction kept 10 bases outside the gene matches.

The V and J genes are TRBV27 and TRBJ1-4; D gene ambiguous. The CDR3 is 14 amino acids. Germline V gives CDR1 MNHEY, CDR2 SMNVEV (reference sequence). Trimming pared 2 bases from V and 7 bases from J, leaving 11 bases between. Here the CDR3 DNA reads TGTGCCAGCAGTTTAGGGCGCGGAGGTGAAAAACTGTTTTTT. It codes for CASSLGRGGEKLFF. Filled out from reference TRBV27 and TRBJ1-4, the complete variable domain reads EAQVTQNPRYLITVTGKKLTVTCSQNMNHEYMSWYRQDPGLGLRQIYYSMNVEVTDKGDVPEGYKVSRKEKRNFPLILESPSPNQTSLYFCASSLGRGGEKLFFGSGTQLSVL.

V and J are TRBV6-5 and TRBJ2-2; possible D gene TRBD1, 6 bases. Trimming stripped 8 bases from V and 4 bases from J, with 11 bases between. In germline, CDR1 is MNHEY, CDR2 SVGAGI. This CDR3 contains 13 residues. The DNA of the CDR3 is TGTGCCAGCCTGGGACAACGCACCGGGGAGCTGTTTTTT. Translated, it gives CASLGQRTGELFF.

J is TRBJ2-7 and V is TRBV5-1, with D perhaps TRBD1 (5 bases). Germline-derived CDR1 and CDR2 are SGHRS and YFSETQ. V lost 3 bases to trimming and J lost 5 bases, with 12 bases between them. The CDR3 consists of 13 residues. CDR3 DNA sequence: TGCGCCAGCAGCTCCTGGGGCACCCACGAGCAGTACTTC. Its protein product is CASSSWGTHEQYF.

The rearrangement joins TRBV10-2 to TRBJ1-5, with 8 bases aligning to TRBD1. The CDR3 covers 15 residues. Unmatched junction bases numbered 4, after V lost 0 bases and J lost 6 bases. Germline CDR1 WSHSY, CDR2 SAAADI. For the CDR3, the DNA is TGCGCCAGCAGTGAGTCGGCAGGGGGCGGTCAGCCCCAGCATTTT. It encodes CASSESAGGGQPQHF.

CDR3 coding DNA: TGCAGTGCTAGAGTCCGCTACGAGCAGTACTTC. Translated, it gives CSARVRYEQYF. The chain is built from TRBV20-1 and TRBJ2-7; D ambiguous. Germline V gene sequence: CDR1 DFQATT, CDR2 SNEGSKA (reference sequence). The CDR3 has 11 residues. Deletions cut 1 base from V and 3 bases from J, with 4 bases between.

The gene calls are TRBV19 and TRBJ1-2; 8 nucleotides align to TRBD1. Germline CDR1 and CDR2: LNHDA and SQIVND (reference sequence). V was clipped by 5 bases and J by 4 bases; unmatched bases: 3. The CDR3 extends over 13 amino acids. The CDR3 loop is CASSPQGGYGYTF. CDR3 coding DNA: TGTGCCAGTAGTCCACAGGGGGGCTATGGCTACACCTTC.

The chain uses TRBV4-1 and TRBJ1-5; D is unresolved. Germline V gene lookup returns CDR1 MGHRA and CDR2 YSYEKL. CDR3 length: 14 residues. Trimming shortened V by 4 bases and J by 7 bases, and 14 bases separated the two germline ends. The CDR3: CASSLLVRVQPQHF. The CDR3 region has the DNA TGCGCCAGCAGCCTCCTGGTAAGGGTGCAGCCCCAGCATTTT.

CDR3 protein: CASKRNSNQPQHF. The CDR3 DNA reads TGTGCCAGCAAACGAAACAGCAATCAGCCCCAGCATTTT. The chain has TRBV6-5 and TRBJ1-5, with D hard to call. This CDR3 region has 13 residues. Between the trimmed V and J ends, which lost 7 bases and 1 base, there was a span of 8 bases. From germline, CDR1 is MNHEY and CDR2 SVGAGI.